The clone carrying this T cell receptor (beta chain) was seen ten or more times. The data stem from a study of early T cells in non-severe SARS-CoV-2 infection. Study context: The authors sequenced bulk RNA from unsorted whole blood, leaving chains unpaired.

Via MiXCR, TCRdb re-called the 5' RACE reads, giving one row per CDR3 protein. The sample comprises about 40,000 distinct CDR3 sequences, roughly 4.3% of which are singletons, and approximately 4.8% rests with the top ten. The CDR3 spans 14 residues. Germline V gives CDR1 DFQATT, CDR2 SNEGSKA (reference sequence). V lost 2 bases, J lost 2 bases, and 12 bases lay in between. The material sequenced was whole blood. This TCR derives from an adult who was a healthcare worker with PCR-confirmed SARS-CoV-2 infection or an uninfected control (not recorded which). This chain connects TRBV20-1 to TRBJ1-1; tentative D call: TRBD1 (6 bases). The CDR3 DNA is TGCAGTGCTAGACTCGGGACATTTAACACTGAAGCTTTCTTT. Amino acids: CSARLGTFNTEAFF.